The next 14 T cell receptor beta chains were all read from a single sample in a study of blood T cell repertoires in COVID-19. Only in-frame clones appear in the TCRdb table, and some are missing; sequencing was by immunoSEQ multiplex PCR. The table shows under 300,000 clones, with 80% to 85% occurring only once. The sample comprised peripheral blood. Receptor source: a woman between 40 and 50 years old who had recovered from COVID-19.

The genes are TRBV12-3 or TRBV12-4 and TRBJ2-2, with D possibly matching TRBD2 (6 bases). The CDR3 is made up of 13 amino acids. Trimming took 3 bases from V and 13 from J, leaving 15 bases between them. CDR3 sequence reads: CASSFVTSSGLFF. For the CDR3, the DNA is TGTGCCAGCAGTTTCGTGACTAGTAGTGGGCTGTTTTTT.

The V call is TRBV10-1, the J call TRBJ2-4, with D perhaps TRBD1 (5 bases). Between the trimmed V and J ends, which lost 6 bases and 3 bases, there was a span of 9 bases. The CDR3 length is 13 residues. CDR1 is WNHNN, CDR2 SYGVQD, per germline (reference sequence). CDR3 in amino acids: CASRVGDKNIQYF. The DNA for the CDR3 is TGCGCCAGCAGGGTAGGGGACAAAAACATTCAGTACTTC.

The genes are TRBV6-1 and TRBJ2-7; 7 positions match TRBD1. The CDR3 contains 16 residues. V lost 1 base, J lost 4 bases, and 10 bases stayed unmatched. Germline lookup yields CDR1 MNHNS and CDR2 SASEGT. DNA for the CDR3: TGTGCCAGCAGTGAAGAGTGGGACAGCCGAATTTACGAGCAGTACTTC. As protein: CASSEEWDSRIYEQYF.

CDR3 nucleotides: TGTGCCAGCAGCTTCCGGGACAGGGCTTTTGGCTACACCTTC. Protein sequence: CASSFRDRAFGYTF. J is TRBJ1-2 and V is TRBV3-1 (or the pseudogene TRBV3-2), with TRBD1 identical over 9 bases. This CDR3 is built from 14 residues. With V trimmed by 5 bases and J by 7 bases, 8 bases remained unmatched. Germline CDR1 reads LGHDT; CDR2 reads YNNKEL (reference sequence).

V gene TRBV2 combines with J gene TRBJ2-3, with 14 nucleotides matching TRBD2. The CDR3 has 18 residues. Germline V gene sequence: CDR1 SNHLY, CDR2 FYNNEI. The trim removed 5 bases at V and 0 bases at J, leaving 7 bases unmatched. The CDR3 coding sequence is TGTGCCAGCAGTAATGGACTAGCGGGGGGCCTTAGCACAGATACGCAGTATTTT. Amino acids: CASSNGLAGGLSTDTQYF.

The chain carries TRBV19 and TRBJ1-4; tentatively, D is TRBD1 (5 bases). V lost 5 bases, J lost 5 bases, and 15 bases lay in between. This CDR3 spans 15 amino acids. Germline assignment: CDR1 LNHDA and CDR2 SQIVND (reference sequence). The CDR3 coding sequence is TGTGCCAGTAGTCCGAGACAGAACCGAAATGAAAAACTGTTTTTT. Its protein product is CASSPRQNRNEKLFF.

The chain employs TRBV14 and TRBJ1-2; D not resolved. The germline CDR1 and CDR2 sequences are SGHDN and FVKESK. The CDR3 runs 13 residues. V lost 1 base, J lost 4 bases, and 7 bases lay in between. The CDR3 protein is CASSQGAAYGYTF. The DNA for the CDR3 is TGTGCCAGCAGCCAAGGGGCAGCCTATGGCTACACCTTC.

The chain uses TRBV6-5 and TRBJ1-1; tentative D call: TRBD1 (6 bases). Trimming took off 4 bases at V and 5 bases at J, with 14 bases between the two ends. Germline V gene data show CDR1 as MNHEY and CDR2 as SVGAGI. The CDR3 consists of 14 residues. The CDR3 nucleotides are TGTGCCAGCAGTTGGGGGGGCCCCGGGACTGAAGCTTTCTTT. It specifies CASSWGGPGTEAFF.

As DNA, the CDR3 is TGTGCCAGCCTAGACTCTTTTTCCTACGAGCAGTACTTC. Amino acids: CASLDSFSYEQYF. The chain links TRBV2 to TRBJ2-7; D gene uncertain. The germline V gene encodes CDR1 SNHLY and CDR2 FYNNEI. The CDR3 is 13 residues long. Trimming pared 8 bases from V and 1 base from J, leaving 12 bases between.

The genes are TRBV19 and TRBJ1-6; 7 positions agree with TRBD1. V gave up 9 bases and J gave up 10 bases; unmatched junction bases: 6. Germline values: CDR1 LNHDA, CDR2 SQIVND (reference sequence). CDR3 length equals 12 residues. The CDR3 spells CASTGEKSPLHF. The CDR3 DNA reads TGTGCCAGCACAGGGGAGAAGTCACCCCTCCACTTT.

The genes are TRBV9 and TRBJ2-3; D is perhaps TRBD2 (6 bases). The germline CDR1 and CDR2 sequences are SGDLS and YYNGEE. This CDR3 has 16 amino acids. V lost 0 bases and J lost 0, with 11 bases in between. The CDR3 reads CASSVAISGSTDTQYF. DNA for the CDR3: TGTGCCAGCAGCGTAGCTATTAGCGGAAGCACAGATACGCAGTATTTT.

This chain joins TRBV5-5 and TRBJ1-2, with no clear D. Trimming shortened V by 5 bases and J by 4 bases, and 15 bases separated the two germline ends. From germline, CDR1 is SGHKS and CDR2 YYEKEE (reference sequence). The CDR3 is 14 amino acids. The CDR3 DNA is TGTGCCAGCAGTGACCAAAGTGGAGGCTATGGCTACACCTTC. Protein product: CASSDQSGGYGYTF.

The chain joins TRBV5-1 to TRBJ2-7; tentatively, D is TRBD2 (5 bases). The CDR3 runs to 12 residues. V was shortened by 5 bases and J by 6 bases, with 12 bases between the two germline ends. Germline V gene lookup returns CDR1 SGHRS and CDR2 YFSETQ. The DNA of the CDR3 is TGCGCCAGCAGGGCTGAGGGCCTCGAGCAGTACTTC. Translation gives CASRAEGLEQYF.

The chain joins TRBV5-6 to TRBJ2-1; TRBD2 matches 8 bases. J was trimmed by 10 bases and V by 1 base; bases with no gene match: 19. Per the germline V gene, CDR1 is SGHDT and CDR2 is YYEEEE. The CDR3 has 18 residues. The CDR3 loop reads CASSLSLISGGPSGEQFF. In nucleotides, the CDR3 is TGTGCCAGCAGCTTGTCTTTAATCAGCGGGGGTCCAAGCGGGGAGCAGTTCTTC.